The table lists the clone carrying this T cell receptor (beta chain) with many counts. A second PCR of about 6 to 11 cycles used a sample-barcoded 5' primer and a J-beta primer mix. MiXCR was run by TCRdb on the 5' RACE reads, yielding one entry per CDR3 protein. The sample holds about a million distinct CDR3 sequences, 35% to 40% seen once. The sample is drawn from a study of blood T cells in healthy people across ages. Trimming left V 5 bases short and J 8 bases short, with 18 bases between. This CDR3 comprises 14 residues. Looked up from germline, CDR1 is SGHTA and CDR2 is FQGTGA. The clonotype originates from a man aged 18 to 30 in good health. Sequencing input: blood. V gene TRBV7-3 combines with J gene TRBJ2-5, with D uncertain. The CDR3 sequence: CASSLDGSEGTQYF. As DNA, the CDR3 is TGTGCCAGCAGCCTCGACGGTTCCGAAGGAACCCAGTACTTC.